This TCR beta chain came from a study of blood T cell repertoires in COVID-19. Study summary: PBMCs, B-cell-depleted T cells, or T cells were the source of the cDNA or gDNA that made up the material.

This clone appeared once. As originally analysed: Counts of nucleated cells, estimated from reference gene primer amplification, were obtained. The protocol was immunoSEQ multiplex PCR, while the TCRdb copy is restricted to in-frame clones and leaves out a portion. From that table come the V and J calls and clone size; the DNA was used to work out D and trimming. The table lists 170,000 or so clones, approximately 88% of them singletons. CDR1 is MNHEY, CDR2 SVGEGT, per germline. This CDR3 comprises 13 residues. Trimming took 4 bases from V and 2 from J, leaving 8 bases between them. The V gene is TRBV6-2 or TRBV6-3, the J gene TRBJ2-5, with D possibly being TRBD2 (6 bases). The TCR was taken from a woman in her fifties or sixties with acute or convalescent COVID-19. The sequenced material came from peripheral blood. The CDR3, as DNA: TGTGCCAGCAGTTTGACTAGACAAGAGACCCAGTACTTC. Its translation: CASSLTRQETQYF.